The 21 T cell receptor beta chains presented below share a single source sample, sequenced in a study of tumor-infiltrating lymphocytes in primary liver carcinoma. TCR beta cDNA came from roughly 0.45 ug total RNA, primed with a constant-region primer. ARM-PCR, slightly modified, supplied the TCR beta libraries through three nested multiplex PCR rounds. Amplification in the first two PCR rounds was performed using TRBV1-TRBV30 forward primers and a C-beta reverse primer for about 10 cycles each. Using its own MiXCR run on the multiplex PCR reads, TCRdb lists one record per CDR3 protein. The repertoire holds about 130,000 distinct CDR3 sequences, with roughly three fifths as singletons. Starting material for RNA and DNA co-extraction consisted of roughly 20-34 mg of unsorted bulk tissue. Sequenced: liver tumor tissue from sampling region 3. Subset: tumor region T3, left-lateral pole. These receptors all come from a woman aged 55-69 years with primary liver carcinoma and hepatitis B virus infection.

This chain connects TRBV11-2 to TRBJ2-5, with D possibly matching TRBD2 (7 bases). The CDR3 loop spans 12 amino acids. Germline V CDR1 and CDR2: SGHAT, FQNNGV. Trimming cost V 9 bases and J 5 bases, with 13 bases left between them. The CDR3 here is CASIRGAETQYF. As DNA, the CDR3 is TGTGCCAGTATCCGGGGGGCTGAGACCCAGTACTTC.

Regarding this clonotype: The junction does not match germline at one end; this may be a read error. The genes are TRBV11-3 and TRBJ2-7; D is unresolved. Looked up from germline, CDR1 is SGHNT and CDR2 is YENEEA. This CDR3 region has 14 residues. The chain's CDR3 is CASNLTVGRYEQYF. CDR3 sequence (DNA): TGCGCCAGCAACTTAACGGTGGGCCGCTACGAACAGTACTTC.

The V and J genes are TRBV11-2 and TRBJ2-3; the match to TRBD2 covers 8 bases. V shed 7 bases, J shed 0 bases, and the junction held 9 bases outside the gene matches. Per germline, CDR1 SGHAT and CDR2 FQNNGV. This CDR3 comprises 16 residues. CDR3 DNA sequence: TGTGCCAGCATCGTTGGTAGCGGGACTAGCACAGATACGCAGTATTTT. Its protein is CASIVGSGTSTDTQYF.

Regarding this clonotype: This sequence may be a read error, since a much larger clone differs from it by one base. The V gene is TRBV10-3, the J gene TRBJ2-3; D is unresolved. CDR3 size: 13 residues. Germline V lookup: CDR1 ENHRY, CDR2 SYGVKD. CDR3 loop: CTISSTPRDTQYF. CDR3 in DNA: TGTACCATCAGCTCGACCCCGAGGGATACGCAGTATTTT.

This sequence joins TRBV20-1 and TRBJ2-3; a possible D gene is TRBD1 (5 bases). The V end lost 1 base, the J end lost 4 bases, and 6 bases lay between the germline ends. The CDR3 is 12 amino acids. The V gene's germline CDR1 is DFQATT and CDR2 SNEGSKA (reference sequence). CDR3: CSARAGPDTQYF. The CDR3 DNA reads as TGCAGTGCTAGAGCAGGGCCAGATACGCAGTATTTT.

Of note for this clonotype: At one end, the junction sequence differs from germline, possibly due to a read error. The chain uses TRBV12-3 or TRBV12-4 and TRBJ2-3; possibly TRBD2 for D (6 bases). The CDR3 contains 18 residues. This CDR3 is CANSFFLADGQEGDTQYF. The CDR3 nucleotides read TGTGCCAACAGTTTCTTTCTCGCGGACGGCCAGGAGGGCGATACGCAGTATTTT.

The table lists this clonotype with a few counts. Just one base apart from a much larger clone, this may be a read error. The genes are TRBV4-1 and TRBJ1-1; D uncertain. CDR3 length: 16 residues. CDR1 and CDR2 from the germline V gene are MGHRA and YSYEKL. The CDR3 reads CTSSQERNRKNTEAFF. Here the CDR3 DNA reads TGCACCAGCAGCCAAGAAAGAAACAGAAAGAACACTGAAGCTTTCTTT.

On this clonotype: The junction shows a germline mismatch at one end, possibly a read error. The chain is built from TRBV4-1 and TRBJ2-2, with D perhaps matching TRBD2 (5 bases). CDR1 is MGHRA and CDR2 is YSYEKL in the germline V gene. This CDR3 is built from 14 residues. The CDR3 protein is CASSQVSRTGEMFF. CDR3 nucleotide sequence: TGCGCCAGCAGCCAAGTTTCCCGCACCGGGGAGATGTTTTTT.

J is TRBJ2-3 and V is TRBV6-5; D is unclear. V was clipped by 9 bases and J by 1 base, with 20 bases between them. The CDR3 totals 16 residues. The germline CDR1 and CDR2 sequences are MNHEY and SVGAGI. CDR3 coding DNA: TGTGCCAGTAGGTACCACCGAGACTCCCGCACAGATACGCAGTATTTT. This translates into CASRYHRDSRTDTQYF.

The chain recombines TRBV6-6 with TRBJ1-2; tentative D call: TRBD1 (5 bases). V lost 5 bases and J lost 12, with 13 bases in between. The CDR3 spans 11 residues. Germline CDR1 reads MNHNY; CDR2 reads SVGAGI (reference sequence). For the CDR3, the DNA is TGTGCCAGCAGTCAGACAGTGGTTAACACCTTC. Translated: CASSQTVVNTF.

This clonotype was seen ten or more times. The V call is TRBV6-5, the J call TRBJ1-1; 11 nucleotides line up with TRBD1. Germline CDR1 MNHEY, CDR2 SVGAGI. J gave up 5 bases and V 2 bases, and 10 bases lay outside the gene matches. The length of the CDR3 is 17 residues. In DNA, the CDR3 is TGTGCCAGCAGTTACAGCCCGGGACAGGGGGAAGTGACTGAAGCTTTCTTT. Translating it yields CASSYSPGQGEVTEAFF.

This clonotype showed up many times. The chain links TRBV30 to TRBJ1-4, with a possible D match to TRBD1 (5 bases). Trimming took 2 bases from V and 7 from J, leaving 11 bases between them. CDR1 and CDR2 from the germline V gene are GTSNPN and SVGIG (reference sequence). This CDR3 is built from 13 residues. CDR3 nucleotides: TGTGCCTGGAGTCGAAGACAGACTGAAAAACTGTTTTTT. Encoded protein: CAWSRRQTEKLFF.

A remark on this clonotype: Germline and junction disagree at one end, which may indicate a read error. This CDR3 reads CASSENYGQYF. The DNA of the CDR3 is TGTGCCAGCAGTGAGAACTACGGGCAGTATTTC. This rearrangement joins TRBV6-2 or TRBV6-3 to TRBJ2-7; D remains ambiguous. CDR1 is MNHEY and CDR2 is SVGEGT in the germline V gene. The CDR3 is made up of 11 amino acids.

This clonotype was counted ten times or more. This rearrangement joins TRBV12-3 or TRBV12-4 to TRBJ1-1; D ambiguous. The CDR3 has 14 residues. V lost 5 bases, J lost 0 bases, and 10 bases lay in between. The CDR3: CASSTGRLNTEAFF. The CDR3 nucleotides are TGTGCCAGCAGTACCGGACGGTTGAACACTGAAGCTTTCTTT.

In this sample, this clonotype turned up many times. The chain combines TRBV7-8 with TRBJ2-7; 10 bases are shared with TRBD2. The CDR3 contains 15 residues. The V segment lost 5 bases and the J segment 2 bases; nucleotides outside the gene matches: 6. Germline V gene sequence: CDR1 SGHVS, CDR2 FQNEAQ. Here the CDR3 reads CASSDSGRGTYEQYF. As DNA, the CDR3 is TGTGCCAGCAGCGACAGCGGGAGGGGAACCTACGAGCAGTACTTC.

Worth noting for this clonotype: A much larger clone lies a single base off, so this may be a read error. This chain links TRBV12-3 or TRBV12-4 with TRBJ2-7; no clear D gene. The CDR3 sequence is 13 residues long. Trimming cost V 1 base and J 6 bases, with 10 bases left between them. This CDR3 reads CASSLVVGFEQYF. The CDR3, as DNA: TGTGCCAGCAGTTTAGTTGTAGGGTTCGAGCAGTACTTC.

With regard to this clonotype: The germline gene is not matched at one end of the junction; a read error may be the cause. The chain uses TRBV11-3 and TRBJ2-1; 10 bases match TRBD1. The CDR3 covers 15 residues. CDR1 is SGHNT, CDR2 YENEEA, per germline. CDR3 coding DNA: TGTACCAGAGCAGACAGGGGGCGAACGGGGAATGAGCAGTTCTTC. This sequence encodes CTRADRGRTGNEQFF.

This clonotype occurred a few times. This chain uses TRBV5-1 with TRBJ2-3, with TRBD2 matching over 7 bases. CDR3 size: 14 residues. The V and J ends lost 5 bases and 0 bases, in that order; junction bases with no gene match: 3. The V gene's germline CDR1 is SGHRS and CDR2 YFSETQ. Here the CDR3 DNA reads TGCGCCAGCAGAGGGACTACTAGCACAGATACGCAGTATTTT. Its protein product is CASRGTTSTDTQYF.

The chain recombines TRBV7-9 with TRBJ1-5; D is possibly TRBD1 (5 bases). The V gene's germline CDR1 is SEHNR and CDR2 FQNEAQ (reference sequence). The CDR3 sequence is 15 residues long. V lost 3 bases, J lost 4 bases, and 13 bases lay in between. The CDR3 DNA reads as TGTGCCAGCAGCTTTCCGGAGGGGAGGAATCAGCCCCAGCATTTT. Protein: CASSFPEGRNQPQHF.

Turning to this clonotype: The junction departs from the called germline gene at one end, perhaps through a read error. The chain is built from TRBV7-9 and TRBJ2-3, with 8 bases that match TRBD1. Germline V gene data show CDR1 as SEHNR and CDR2 as FQNEAQ (reference sequence). This CDR3 has 16 residues. The CDR3 sequence is CASSLVKQGAGDTQYF. CDR3 DNA: TGTGCCAGCAGTTTAGTGAAGCAGGGGGCAGGAGATACGCAGTATTTT.

In regard to this clonotype: The junction departs from the called germline gene at one end, perhaps through a read error. CDR3 sequence (DNA): TGTCCCAGCAGGCTAGCGGGAAGGTACGAGCAGTACTTC. Residues: CPSRLAGRYEQYF. The chain combines TRBV6-1 with TRBJ2-7; TRBD2 aligns across 9 bases. Germline CDR1 is MNHNS and CDR2 is SASEGT. The CDR3 has 13 residues.